Below, one TCR beta chain is given with its context. Its recognized antigen is unknown. No much larger clone exists at a distance of one base, and base qualities are not known. Germline trimming: 6 bases from V, 6 bases from J; junction bases outside gene matches: 14. CDR1 GTSNPN and CDR2 SVGIG were looked up in the germline V gene (reference sequence). From the cysteine up to the phenylalanine, the CDR3 has a length of 17 residues. Only the CDR3 DNA is retained, 51 bases long and in frame from the first base. The data are from a study of T cell responses to AZD1222 COVID-19 vaccine (dated by TCRdb to the early 2020s). About the full investigation: AZD1222 recipients whose second dose came at about 4 weeks and those whose second dose came at about 12 weeks were combined into one group, since spike-specific TCR depth and breadth did not differ between the two schedules. A total of 230 to 250 trial participants underwent TCR sequencing, of whom around 200 received two doses of AZD1222 and some 26 received two doses of the MenACWY control vaccine. Trial participants were enrolled by age into 18-55, 56-69 and 70-plus year subgroups, with roughly 160, 29 and 62 TCR-sequenced participants respectively. The research as a whole found: A significant rise in spike-specific TCR breadth and depth was observed after two AZD1222 doses relative to day 0 and relative to MenACWY recipients. Nearly half of unique spike-specific TCRs reportedly recognized epitopes outside regions mutated in the B.1.351 and B.1.1.7 variants. Because no samples from the day 14 peak response were available, repertoires could be characterized only after the peak T cell response. Most participants were white British and females outnumbered males, and the authors suggested that clonal diversity may have been underestimated. The vaccine-associated CD4 TCRs covered the entire spike protein, and the dominant responses fell in regions 160-218 and 743-854. In the small 56-69-year group, the increase in depth fell short of significance, most likely because of low power. Only six or seven AZD1222 recipients were SARS-CoV-2 seropositive at baseline, limiting conclusions about previously exposed vaccinees.

The CDR3 regions of human TCRbeta chains were analyzed by immunosequencing. On the study's bioinformatics: Repertoire TCRs were checked for matches against a reference library of SARS-CoV-2-specific TCRs that had been generated using the MIRA antigen-specificity platform. Breadth was defined as the fraction of unique TCRs that were SARS-CoV-2-associated, and depth was defined as the fraction of total T cells that were SARS-CoV-2-associated. Using the MIRA data, each spike-specific TCR was assigned both to the spike region to which the TCR was reactive and to a CD4 or CD8 class. Log10-transformed breadth and depth values were compared by one-way ANOVA with Sidak's multiple comparisons tests. TCRdb retrieved this table from immuneACCESS and kept in-frame rearrangements only. Not all clones are present; in checked studies, unresolved V genes account for under half, and no reason is known for the remainder. Clonal size and the V and J genes are those of that table, whereas D and trimming came from the DNA. The sample data list 95,000 to 110,000 clones, and 90% to 95% of these were observed just once. The top ten clonotypes cover 45% to 50% of the sample.

In the paper's terms, the time point label means: baseline before first vaccination. Samples from vaccinated people were obtained from the UK trials COV001 and COV002, which included a single-blind randomized controlled phase 2/3 trial of AZD1222 (ChAdOx1 nCoV-19) in healthy adults. For TCRbeta chain sequencing, PBMC samples were collected from trial participants at day 0 and at day 28 after the second dose. The chain joins TRBV30 to TRBJ2-2, and 12 junction bases match TRBD2. Sequencing was performed on peripheral blood, taken on day 0 of AZD1222 vaccination. This TCR was sampled from an adult in good health. The CDR3: CACRKGLAGTVAGELFF. At the DNA level, the sequence is TGTGCCTGCCGTAAAGGACTAGCGGGAACTGTGGCCGGGGAGCTGTTTTTT.